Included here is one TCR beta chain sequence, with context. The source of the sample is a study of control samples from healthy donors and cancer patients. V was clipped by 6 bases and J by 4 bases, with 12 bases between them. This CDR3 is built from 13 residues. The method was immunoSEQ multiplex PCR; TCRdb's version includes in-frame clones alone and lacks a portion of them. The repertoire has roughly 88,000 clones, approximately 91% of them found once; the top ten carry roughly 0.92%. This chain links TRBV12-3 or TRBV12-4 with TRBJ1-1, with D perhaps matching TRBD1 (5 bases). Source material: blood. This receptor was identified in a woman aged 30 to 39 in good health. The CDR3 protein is CASSPGGSTEAFF. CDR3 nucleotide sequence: TGTGCCAGCAGCCCTGGGGGGTCCACTGAAGCTTTCTTT.